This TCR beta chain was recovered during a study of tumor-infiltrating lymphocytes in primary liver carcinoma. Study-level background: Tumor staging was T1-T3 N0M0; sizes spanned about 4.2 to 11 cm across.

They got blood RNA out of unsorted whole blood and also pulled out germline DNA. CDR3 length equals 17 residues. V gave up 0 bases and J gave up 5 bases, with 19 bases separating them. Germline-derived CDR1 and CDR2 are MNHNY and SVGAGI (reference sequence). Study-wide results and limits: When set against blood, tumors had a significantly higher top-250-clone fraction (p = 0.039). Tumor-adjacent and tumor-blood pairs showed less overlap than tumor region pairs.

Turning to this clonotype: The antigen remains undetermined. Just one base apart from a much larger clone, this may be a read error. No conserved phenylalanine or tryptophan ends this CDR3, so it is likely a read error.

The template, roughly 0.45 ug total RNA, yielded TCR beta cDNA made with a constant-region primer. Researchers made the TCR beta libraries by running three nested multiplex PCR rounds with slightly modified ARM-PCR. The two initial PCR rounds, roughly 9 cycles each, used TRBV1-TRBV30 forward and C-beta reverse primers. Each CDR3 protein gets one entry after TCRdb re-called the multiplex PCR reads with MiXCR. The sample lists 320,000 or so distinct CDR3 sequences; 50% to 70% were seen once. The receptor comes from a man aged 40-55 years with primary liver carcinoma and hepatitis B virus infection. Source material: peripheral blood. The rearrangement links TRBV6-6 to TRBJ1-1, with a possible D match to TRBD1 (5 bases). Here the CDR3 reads CASSYSSRQRSETEAFY. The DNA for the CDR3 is TGTGCCAGCAGTTACTCCAGCCGACAGCGCTCGGAGACTGAAGCTTTCTAT.